This entry features one T cell receptor (beta chain) sequence. Its antigen is undetermined. TCRdb's copy holds only in-frame clones and misses some; the assay was immunoSEQ multiplex PCR. Of a few million clones listed, roughly 93% are singletons. V was trimmed by 0 bases and J by 2 bases, leaving 8 bases between them. Germline lookup yields CDR1 SGHAT and CDR2 FQNNGV. The CDR3 extends over 16 amino acids. The sample comes from a study of shared clonotypes between healthy human individuals. Whole-study results and caveats: The sharing of about 5% of naive CD4 clonotypes was seen across a few donors.

Adult Caucasians living in Nashville, Tennessee made up all of the donors. The authors divided CD4+ cells into CD45RA+ naive and CD45RA-negative memory subsets. The material sequenced was naive CD4+ T cells from PBMCs. The subset is: CD45RA+ positively selected. This chain connects TRBV11-2 to TRBJ1-6, with D perhaps matching TRBD1 (5 bases). This sequence was found in a young man in good health. Some clones in this sample may be carry-over from other donors' samples. This CDR3 is CASSLDFRAYNSPLHF. CDR3 nucleotide sequence: TGTGCCAGCAGCTTAGATTTCAGGGCCTATAATTCACCCCTCCACTTT.